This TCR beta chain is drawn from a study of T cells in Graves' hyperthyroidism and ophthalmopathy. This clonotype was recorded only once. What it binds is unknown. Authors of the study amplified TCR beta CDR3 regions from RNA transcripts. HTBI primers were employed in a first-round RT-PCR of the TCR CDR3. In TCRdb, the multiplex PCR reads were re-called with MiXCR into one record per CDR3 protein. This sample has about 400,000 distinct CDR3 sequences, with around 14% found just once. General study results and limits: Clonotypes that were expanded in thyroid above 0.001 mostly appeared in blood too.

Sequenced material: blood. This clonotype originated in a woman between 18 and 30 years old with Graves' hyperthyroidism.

This CDR3 reads CASSAGALGAGVRSEQFF. As DNA, the CDR3 is TGTGCCAGCAGTGCTGGGGCCCTCGGAGCGGGAGTCAGGAGTGAGCAGTTCTTC. The chain carries TRBV27 and TRBJ2-1; TRBD2 agrees at 8 bases. V was clipped by 5 bases and J by 9 bases; unmatched bases: 21. The germline V gene has CDR1 MNHEY and CDR2 SMNVEV (reference sequence). CDR3 length: 18 residues.